The rows below give T cell receptor beta chains drawn from one sample of a study of blood T cell repertoires in COVID-19. Sequenced by immunoSEQ multiplex PCR; TCRdb stores in-frame clones only, minus some. The table records 250,000 to 350,000 clones, about 88% of them present only once. Sample: peripheral blood. The source of these receptors is a woman in her 70s with COVID-19, enrolled during active disease. Both conserved end residues are part of each CDR3. The D gene is left open where the match is weak. A row's size may be missing; if present it is once, few, many or a size class.

j_call d_call v_call clone_size cdr3_nt cdr3_aa
TRBJ2-7 . TRBV27 . TGTGCCAGCAGTTCCCTCTCCTACGAGCAGTACTTC CASSSLSYEQYF
TRBJ2-7 . TRBV19 . TGTGCCAGTACACCCACCGGGTCACCCTACGAGCAGTACTTC CASTPTGSPYEQYF
TRBJ2-2 TRBD2 TRBV24-1 . TGTGCCACCAGTGCCCGCGGGGGCGGGGAGCTGTTTTTT CATSARGGGELFF
TRBJ1-4 TRBD1 TRBV24-1 . TGTGCCACCAGTGCCTCCGGGACAGCAACTAATGAAAAACTGTTTTTT CATSASGTATNEKLFF
TRBJ2-2 TRBD2 TRBV3-1/TRBV3-2 few TGTGCCAGCAGCCAAGGAGCGGGGGTCACCGGGGAGCTGTTTTTT CASSQGAGVTGELFF
TRBJ1-1 . TRBV14 . TGTGCCAGCAGCCAACAGGTCGGCACTGAAGCTTTCTTT CASSQQVGTEAFF
TRBJ2-2 TRBD1 TRBV24-1 . TGTGCCACCAGCTCTAACAGGGGCACCGGGGAGCTGTTTTTT CATSSNRGTGELFF
TRBJ2-7 . TRBV21-1 . TGTGCCAGCACACATTTATCTCTCCCGGGACAGCTCTACGAGCAGTACTTC CASTHLSLPGQLYEQYF
TRBJ1-3 . TRBV21-1 . TGTGCCAGCAGCTTTCGAAGGGACACCTCTGGAAACACCATATATTTT CASSFRRDTSGNTIYF
TRBJ2-7 . TRBV5-6 . TGTGCCAGCAGCTTGAGACAGGTGGACGAGCAGTACTTC CASSLRQVDEQYF
TRBJ1-1 . TRBV5-1 few TGCGCCAGCAGCTTGGAGGCCAGTTGGGCAGCTGAAGCTTTCTTT CASSLEASWAAEAFF
TRBJ1-2 . TRBV5-1 . TGCGCCAGCAGCACCCTGACAGCTAACTATGGCTACACCTTC CASSTLTANYGYTF
TRBJ1-2 . TRBV6-2/TRBV6-3 . TGTGCCAGCAGTTACCCGCAGGAGGGGCGAGGCTATGGCTACACCTTC CASSYPQEGRGYGYTF
TRBJ1-5 . TRBV2 . TGTGCCAGCAGGTTCGGGGTTAATCAGCCCCAGCATTTT CASRFGVNQPQHF
TRBJ1-2 TRBD1 TRBV20-1 . TGCAGTGCTAGTTCACAGGGGGTAGATGGCTACACCTTC CSASSQGVDGYTF
TRBJ1-1 . TRBV5-6 . TGTGCCAGCAGGGCCCGTGGCACTGAAGCTTTCTTT CASRARGTEAFF
TRBJ1-2 TRBD1 TRBV9 . TGTGCCAGCAGCGTAGATTCGAATAGGGACAGGGAGGGAATAGACTATGGCTACACCTTC CASSVDSNRDREGIDYGYTF
TRBJ1-4 . TRBV21-1 . TGTGCCAGCAGCAATGACAAACTGTCTCGGGAAGAAAAACTGTTTTTT CASSNDKLSREEKLFF
TRBJ1-1 . TRBV19 . TGTGCCAGTAGTATGCCTTTAGACAGTAACACTGAAGCTTTCTTT CASSMPLDSNTEAFF
TRBJ2-5 TRBD1 TRBV2 once TGTGCCAGCACAGGGGCAGGGGGCTCGGTAGAGACCCAGTACTTC CASTGAGGSVETQYF
TRBJ2-5 . TRBV27 . TGTGCCAGCAGTTTATCGTCACCGCTGCCGGGGACCCAGTACTTC CASSLSSPLPGTQYF
TRBJ2-1 . TRBV6-4 many TGTGCCAGCGCCGCCACAGGGGACGGGGGTGAGCAGTTCTTC CASAATGDGGEQFF
TRBJ2-7 . TRBV2 . TGTGCCAGCGGGGGGTTTACTTACGAGCAGTACTTC CASGGFTYEQYF
TRBJ1-4 TRBD1 TRBV28 . TGTGCCAGCAGTTTATCCGCAGGGGGCACTGAAAAACTGTTTTTT CASSLSAGGTEKLFF
TRBJ2-2 . TRBV28 . TGTGCCAGCAGCAACGCGGGGGCCCAAAACACCGGGGAGCTGTTTTTT CASSNAGAQNTGELFF
TRBJ2-5 . TRBV29-1 . TGCAGCGTTGGAACAGAAGAGACCCAGTACTTC CSVGTEETQYF
TRBJ1-5 TRBD1 TRBV27 . TGTGCCAGCAGCCACAGGGGACAGGGGAACAGGAGGCAGAGGACGCCCCAGCATTTT CASSHRGQGNRRQRTPQHF
TRBJ1-1 . TRBV21-1 . TGTGCCAGCAGCAAAGAAGTCACCCCCGGGACAGGGTTAGGGAACACTGAAGCTTTCTTT CASSKEVTPGTGLGNTEAFF
TRBJ1-4 TRBD1 TRBV6-5 once TGTGCCAGCAGCGGGACAGCACAGAATGAAAAACTGTTTTTT CASSGTAQNEKLFF